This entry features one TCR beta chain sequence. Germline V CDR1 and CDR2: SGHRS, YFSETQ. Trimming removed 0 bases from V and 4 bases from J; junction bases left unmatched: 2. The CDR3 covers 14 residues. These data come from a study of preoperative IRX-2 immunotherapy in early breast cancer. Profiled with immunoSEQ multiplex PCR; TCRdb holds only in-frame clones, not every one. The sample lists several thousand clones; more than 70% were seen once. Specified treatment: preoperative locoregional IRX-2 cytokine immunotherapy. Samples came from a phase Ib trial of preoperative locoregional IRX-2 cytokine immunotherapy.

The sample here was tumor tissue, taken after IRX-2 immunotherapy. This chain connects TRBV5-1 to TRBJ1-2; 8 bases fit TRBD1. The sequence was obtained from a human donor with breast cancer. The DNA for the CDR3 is TGCGCCAGCAGCTTGGACAGGGGGGTCTATGGCTACACCTTC. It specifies CASSLDRGVYGYTF.